The clone carrying this T cell receptor (beta chain) occurred a few times. Its antigen is unknown. This sample stems from a study of T-cell reconstitution after alpha-beta-depleted transplantation in children. Library preparation (for TCRbeta) was performed with unique molecular identifiers. TCRdb re-called the PCR reads through MiXCR, storing one row per CDR3 protein. The sample includes hundreds of thousands of distinct CDR3 sequences, over 10% of them seen just once. Findings and caveats of the study: Recipient T cells and thymic progenitors that survived were the source of the high TCRbeta diversity seen at day 60 in some patients.

Trimming removed 3 bases from V and 2 bases from J, with 18 bases in between. The CDR3 is 17 amino acids. This specimen consisted of PBMCs, obtained before TCRalphabeta/CD19-depleted stem cell transplant. The chain joins TRBV12-3 or TRBV12-4 to TRBJ2-3, with D possibly called TRBD1 or TRBD2 (5 bases each). The source of this sequence is a girl aged 2-10 years with congenital amegakaryocytic thrombocytopenia, due to receive a stem cell transplant. The CDR3 sequence: CASSFWGRNPLTDTQYF. DNA of the CDR3: TGTGCCAGCAGTTTTTGGGGACGGAACCCTCTCACAGATACGCAGTATTTT.